This T cell receptor (beta chain) was captured in a study of molecular identifiers for immune sequencing clone quantification. Study-wide context: Four of five splits of RNA from about 20,000 or 100,000 naive CD8 cells were sequenced in replicates. General observations from the study: Clones that had above 20 RNA copies took up over 97% of effector molecules but under 1% in naive cells. Sizes of clones that are highly expanded could be underestimated (if identical TCR molecules share a barcode).

Remarks on this clonotype: Its antigen is undetermined. Sequence at one end of the junction differs from germline and may be a read error.

This CDR3 has 16 residues. Germline V gene sequence: CDR1 LNHNV, CDR2 YYDKDF (reference sequence). With listed TCR primers and previously described methods, bulk TCR libraries were prepared. TCRdb re-derived calls from the PCR reads in MiXCR, one entry per CDR3 protein. The sample yields about 10,000 distinct CDR3 sequences, 15% to 20% seen once. The chain employs TRBV15 and TRBJ1-1; D gene ambiguous. The receptor was isolated from a human donor in good health. Some libraries in this study had Jurkat cell RNA spiked in. Material for sequencing was naive CD8+ T cells from blood, with Jurkat cell RNA spiked in. Documented subset: FACS-sorted CD8+CD4-CCR7+CD45RA+ naive T cells. The CDR3 DNA reads as TGTGCCACCAGCGGAGATCTAAGGGATTTGAACACTGGAGCTTTCTTT. It is translated as CATSGDLRDLNTGAFF.